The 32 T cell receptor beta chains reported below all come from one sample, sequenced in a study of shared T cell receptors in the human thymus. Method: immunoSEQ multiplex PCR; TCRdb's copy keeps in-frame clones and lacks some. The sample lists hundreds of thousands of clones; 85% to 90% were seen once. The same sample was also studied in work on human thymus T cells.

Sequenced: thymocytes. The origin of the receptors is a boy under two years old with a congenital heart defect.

CDR3 protein: CASSHAGGEQYF. CDR3 bases: TGTGCCAGCAGCCATGCGGGAGGGGAGCAGTACTTC. The chain joins TRBV7-3 to TRBJ2-7; 9 bases are a match to TRBD2. The V segment lost 5 bases and the J segment 7 bases; nucleotides outside the gene matches: 3. Germline CDR1 and CDR2: SGHTA and FQGTGA. This CDR3 is built from 12 residues.

The CDR3: CASSLDRNRGPYEQYF. Written as DNA, the CDR3 is TGTGCCAGCAGCTTAGACAGAAACAGGGGGCCCTACGAGCAGTACTTC. V is TRBV7-8 and J is TRBJ2-7; 9 positions match TRBD1. This CDR3 comprises 16 residues. Germline V lookup: CDR1 SGHVS, CDR2 FQNEAQ. J was trimmed by 2 bases and V by 1 base; bases with no gene match: 6.

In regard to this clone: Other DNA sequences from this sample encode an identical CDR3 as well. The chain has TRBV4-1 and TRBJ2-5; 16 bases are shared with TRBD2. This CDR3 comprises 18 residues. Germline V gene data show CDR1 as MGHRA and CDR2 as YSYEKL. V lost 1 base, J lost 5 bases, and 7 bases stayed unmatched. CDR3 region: CASSQGGTSGRAQETQYF. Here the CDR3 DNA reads TGCGCCAGCAGCCAAGGAGGGACTAGCGGGAGGGCCCAGGAGACCCAGTACTTC.

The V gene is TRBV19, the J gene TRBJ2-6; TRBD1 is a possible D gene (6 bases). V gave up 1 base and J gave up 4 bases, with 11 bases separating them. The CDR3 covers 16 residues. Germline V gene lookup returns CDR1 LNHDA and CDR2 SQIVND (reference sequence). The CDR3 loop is CASSIAGAPGANVLTF. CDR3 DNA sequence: TGTGCCAGTAGTATAGCAGGGGCGCCCGGGGCCAACGTCCTGACTTTC. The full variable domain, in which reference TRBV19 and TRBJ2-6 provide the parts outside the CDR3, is DGGITQSPKYLFRKEGQNVTLSCEQNLNHDAMYWYRQDPGQGLRLIYYSQIVNDFQKGDIAEGYSVSREKKESFPLTVTSAQKNPTAFYLCASSIAGAPGANVLTFGAGSRLTVL.

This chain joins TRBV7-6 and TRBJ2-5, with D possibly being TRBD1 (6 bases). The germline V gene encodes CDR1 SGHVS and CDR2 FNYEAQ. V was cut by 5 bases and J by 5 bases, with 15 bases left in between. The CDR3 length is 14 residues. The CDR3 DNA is TGTGCCAGCAGCCATCTTACAGGGCTGGAGACCCAGTACTTC. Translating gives CASSHLTGLETQYF.

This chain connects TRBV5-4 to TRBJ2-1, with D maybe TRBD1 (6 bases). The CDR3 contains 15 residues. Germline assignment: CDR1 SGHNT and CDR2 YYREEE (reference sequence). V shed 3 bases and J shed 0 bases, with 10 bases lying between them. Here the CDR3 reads CASSSQGPSYNEQFF. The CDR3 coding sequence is TGTGCCAGCAGCTCGCAGGGGCCCTCCTACAATGAGCAGTTCTTC.

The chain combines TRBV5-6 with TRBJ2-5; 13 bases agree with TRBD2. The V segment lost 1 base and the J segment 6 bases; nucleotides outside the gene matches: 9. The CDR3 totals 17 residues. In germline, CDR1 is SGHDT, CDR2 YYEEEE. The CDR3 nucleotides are TGTGCCAGCAGCTTGATAGGACTAGCGGGAGTCAGGAAGACCCAGTACTTC. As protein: CASSLIGLAGVRKTQYF.

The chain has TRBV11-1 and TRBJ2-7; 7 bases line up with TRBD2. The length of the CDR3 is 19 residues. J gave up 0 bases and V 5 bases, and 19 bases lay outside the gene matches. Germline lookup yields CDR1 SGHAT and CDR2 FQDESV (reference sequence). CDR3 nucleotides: TGTGCCAGCAGCCAACGGTCTAGCGGCCCTCATCTTAGCTCCTACGAGCAGTACTTC. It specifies CASSQRSSGPHLSSYEQYF.

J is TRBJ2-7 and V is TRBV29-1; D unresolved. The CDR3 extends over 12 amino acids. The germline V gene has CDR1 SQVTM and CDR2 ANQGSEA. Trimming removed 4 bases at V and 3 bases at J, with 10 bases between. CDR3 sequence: CSVVSRFYEQYF. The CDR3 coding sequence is TGCAGCGTTGTGTCCAGGTTCTACGAGCAGTACTTC.

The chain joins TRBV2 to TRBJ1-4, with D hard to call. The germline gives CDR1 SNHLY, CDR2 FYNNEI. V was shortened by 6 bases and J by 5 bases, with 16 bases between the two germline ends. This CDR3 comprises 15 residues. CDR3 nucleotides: TGTGCCAGCAGGGCCAGTTCCACACCAAATGAAAAACTGTTTTTT. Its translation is CASRASSTPNEKLFF.

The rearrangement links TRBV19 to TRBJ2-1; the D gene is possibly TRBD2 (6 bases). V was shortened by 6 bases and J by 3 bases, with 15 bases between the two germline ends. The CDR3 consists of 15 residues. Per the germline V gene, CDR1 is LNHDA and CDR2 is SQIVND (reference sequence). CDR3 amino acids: CASSLAELGYNEQFF. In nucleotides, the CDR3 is TGTGCCAGTAGCTTAGCGGAACTAGGCTACAATGAGCAGTTCTTC. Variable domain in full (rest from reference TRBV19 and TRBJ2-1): DGGITQSPKYLFRKEGQNVTLSCEQNLNHDAMYWYRQDPGQGLRLIYYSQIVNDFQKGDIAEGYSVSREKKESFPLTVTSAQKNPTAFYLCASSLAELGYNEQFFGPGTRLTVL.

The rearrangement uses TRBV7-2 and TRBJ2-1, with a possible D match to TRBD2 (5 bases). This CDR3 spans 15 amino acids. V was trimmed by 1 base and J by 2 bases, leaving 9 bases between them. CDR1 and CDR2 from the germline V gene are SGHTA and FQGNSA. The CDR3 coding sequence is TGTGCCAGCAGCTTAGGCGGGCCACCCTACAATGAGCAGTTCTTC. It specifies CASSLGGPPYNEQFF.

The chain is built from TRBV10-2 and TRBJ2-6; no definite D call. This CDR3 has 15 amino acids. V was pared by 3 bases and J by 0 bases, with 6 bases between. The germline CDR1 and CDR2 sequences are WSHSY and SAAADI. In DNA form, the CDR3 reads TGCGCCAGCAGTGATGGCGGCTCTGGGGCCAACGTCCTGACTTTC. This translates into CASSDGGSGANVLTF.

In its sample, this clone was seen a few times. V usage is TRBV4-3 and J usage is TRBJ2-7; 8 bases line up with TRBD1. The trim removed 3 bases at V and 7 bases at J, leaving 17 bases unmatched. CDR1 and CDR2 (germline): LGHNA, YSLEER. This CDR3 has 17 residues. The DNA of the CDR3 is TGCGCCAGCAGCCAGACGCCCGGGACAGGCCCTGGGGAAGAGCAGTACTTC. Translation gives CASSQTPGTGPGEEQYF.

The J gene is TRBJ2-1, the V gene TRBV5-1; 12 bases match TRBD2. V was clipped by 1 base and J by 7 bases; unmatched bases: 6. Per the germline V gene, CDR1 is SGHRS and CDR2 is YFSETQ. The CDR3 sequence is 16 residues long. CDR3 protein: CASSLSGLAGKNEQFF. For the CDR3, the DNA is TGCGCCAGCAGCTTGTCTGGACTAGCGGGGAAGAATGAGCAGTTCTTC.

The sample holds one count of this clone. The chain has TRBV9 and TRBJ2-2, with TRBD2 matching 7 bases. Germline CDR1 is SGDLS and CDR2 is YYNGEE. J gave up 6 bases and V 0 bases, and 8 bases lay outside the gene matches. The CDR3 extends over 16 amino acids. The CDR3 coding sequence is TGTGCCAGCAGCGTAGTGTTGGGGGGGGGACCCGGGGAGCTGTTTTTT. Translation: CASSVVLGGGPGELFF.

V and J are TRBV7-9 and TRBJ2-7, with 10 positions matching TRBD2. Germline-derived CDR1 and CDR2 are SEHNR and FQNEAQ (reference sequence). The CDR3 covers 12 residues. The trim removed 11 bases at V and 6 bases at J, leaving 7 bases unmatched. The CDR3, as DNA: TGTGCCGAGAAGCGGGAGGGCCTCGAGCAGTACTTC. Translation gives CAEKREGLEQYF. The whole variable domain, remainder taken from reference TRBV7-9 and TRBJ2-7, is DTGVSQNPRHKITKRGQNVTFRCDPISEHNRLYWYRQTLGQGPEFLTYFQNEAQLEKSRLLSDRFSAERPKGSFSTLEIQRTEQGDSAMYLCAEKREGLEQYFGPGTRLTVT.

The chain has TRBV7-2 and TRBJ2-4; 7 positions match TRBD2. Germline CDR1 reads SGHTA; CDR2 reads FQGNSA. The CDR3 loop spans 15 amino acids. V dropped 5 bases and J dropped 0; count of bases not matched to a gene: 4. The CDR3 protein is CASSHSGLAKNIQYF. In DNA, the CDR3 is TGTGCCAGCAGCCATAGCGGGTTAGCCAAAAACATTCAGTACTTC. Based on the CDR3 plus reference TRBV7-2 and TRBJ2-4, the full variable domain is GAGVSQSPSNKVTEKGKDVELRCDPISGHTALYWYRQSLGQGLEFLIYFQGNSAPDKSGLPSDRFSAERTGGSVSTLTIQRTQQEDSAVYLCASSHSGLAKNIQYFGAGTRLSVL.

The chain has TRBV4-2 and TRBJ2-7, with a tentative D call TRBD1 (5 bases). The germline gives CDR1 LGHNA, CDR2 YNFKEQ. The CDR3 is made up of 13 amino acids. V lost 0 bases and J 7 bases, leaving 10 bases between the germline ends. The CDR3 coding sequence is TGTGCCAGCAGCCAAGAAAGGGGCAGGGAGCAGTACTTC. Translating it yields CASSQERGREQYF.

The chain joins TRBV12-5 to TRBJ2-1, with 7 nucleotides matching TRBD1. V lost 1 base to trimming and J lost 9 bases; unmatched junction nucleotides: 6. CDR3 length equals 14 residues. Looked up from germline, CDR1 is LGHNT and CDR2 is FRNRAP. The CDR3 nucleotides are TGTGCTAGTGGTTTGGGACAGGGTATCGGTGAGCAGTTCTTC. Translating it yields CASGLGQGIGEQFF. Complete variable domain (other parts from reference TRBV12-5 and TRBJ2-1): DARVTQTPRHKVTEMGQEVTMRCQPILGHNTVFWYRQTMMQGLELLAYFRNRAPLDDSGMPKDRFSAEMPDATLATLKIQPSEPRDSAVYFCASGLGQGIGEQFFGPGTRLTVL.

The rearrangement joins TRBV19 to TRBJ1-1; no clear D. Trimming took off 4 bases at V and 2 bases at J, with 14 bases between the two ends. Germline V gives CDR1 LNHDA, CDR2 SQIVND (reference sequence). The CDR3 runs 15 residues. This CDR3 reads CASSSGESLNTEAFF. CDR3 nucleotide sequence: TGTGCCAGTAGTAGTGGGGAGAGCCTCAACACTGAAGCTTTCTTT.

The CDR3 DNA reads TGTGCCAGCAGACGGGGACTAGCGATAATTGAGAATGAGCAGTTCTTC. Amino acids: CASRRGLAIIENEQFF. This sequence joins TRBV7-2 and TRBJ2-1; 10 bases are shared with TRBD2. The V segment lost 6 bases and the J segment 7 bases; nucleotides outside the gene matches: 12. The CDR3 runs 16 residues. CDR1 and CDR2 from the germline V gene are SGHTA and FQGNSA.

The CDR3 region is CASSLGSRTNQETQYF. Here the CDR3 DNA reads TGTGCCAGCAGCTTAGGCAGTAGGACTAACCAAGAGACCCAGTACTTC. The rearrangement uses TRBV7-9 and TRBJ2-5; possible D gene TRBD2, 6 bases. Trimming pared 1 base from V and 0 bases from J, leaving 12 bases between. The CDR3 runs to 16 residues. Per the germline V gene, CDR1 is SEHNR and CDR2 is FQNEAQ (reference sequence).

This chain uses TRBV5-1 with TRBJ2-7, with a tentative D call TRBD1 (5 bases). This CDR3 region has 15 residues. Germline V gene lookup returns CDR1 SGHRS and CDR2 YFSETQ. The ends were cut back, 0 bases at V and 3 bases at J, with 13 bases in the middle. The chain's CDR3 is CASSLVVQGSYEQYF. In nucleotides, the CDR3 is TGCGCCAGCAGCTTGGTGGTGCAGGGAAGCTACGAGCAGTACTTC.

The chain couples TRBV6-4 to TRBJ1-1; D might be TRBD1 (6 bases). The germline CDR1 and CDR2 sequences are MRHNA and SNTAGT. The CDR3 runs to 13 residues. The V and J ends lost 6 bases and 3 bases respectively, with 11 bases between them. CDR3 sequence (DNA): TGTGCCAGCAGGCCTAACAGGGACACTGAAGCTTTCTTT. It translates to CASRPNRDTEAFF.

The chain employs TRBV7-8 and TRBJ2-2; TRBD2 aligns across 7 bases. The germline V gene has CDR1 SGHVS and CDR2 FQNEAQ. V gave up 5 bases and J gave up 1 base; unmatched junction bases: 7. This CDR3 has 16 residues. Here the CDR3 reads CASSHRLALNTGELFF. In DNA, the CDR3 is TGTGCCAGCAGCCACCGACTAGCATTGAACACCGGGGAGCTGTTTTTT.

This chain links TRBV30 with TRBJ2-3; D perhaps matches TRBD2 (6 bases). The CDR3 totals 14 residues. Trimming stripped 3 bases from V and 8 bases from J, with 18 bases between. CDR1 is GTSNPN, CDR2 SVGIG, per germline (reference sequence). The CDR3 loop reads CAWRVGTPRGTQYF. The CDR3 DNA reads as TGTGCCTGGAGGGTTGGGACTCCAAGGGGTACGCAGTATTTT.

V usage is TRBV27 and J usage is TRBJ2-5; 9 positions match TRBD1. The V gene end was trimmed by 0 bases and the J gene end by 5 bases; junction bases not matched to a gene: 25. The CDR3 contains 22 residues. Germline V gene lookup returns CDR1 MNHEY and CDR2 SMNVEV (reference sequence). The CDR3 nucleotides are TGTGCCAGCAGTTTATCATTGGGACAGGGTGAAATCGCGGACACTCATCGGGAGACCCAGTACTTC. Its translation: CASSLSLGQGEIADTHRETQYF.

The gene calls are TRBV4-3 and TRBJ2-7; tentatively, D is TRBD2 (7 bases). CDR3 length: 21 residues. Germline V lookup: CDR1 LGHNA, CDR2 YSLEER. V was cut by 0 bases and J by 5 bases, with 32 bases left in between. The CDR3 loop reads CASSQDSRGKSGTLLGDEQYF. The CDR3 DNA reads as TGCGCCAGCAGCCAAGATTCGAGGGGGAAGAGCGGGACTCTCCTAGGGGACGAGCAGTACTTC.

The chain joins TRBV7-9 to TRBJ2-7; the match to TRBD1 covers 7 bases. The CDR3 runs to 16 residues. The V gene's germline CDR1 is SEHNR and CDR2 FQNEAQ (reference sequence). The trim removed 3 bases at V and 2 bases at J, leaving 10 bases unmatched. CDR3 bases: TGTGCCAGCAGCTTTCACGGACAGGCCCTAACCTACGAGCAGTACTTC. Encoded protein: CASSFHGQALTYEQYF. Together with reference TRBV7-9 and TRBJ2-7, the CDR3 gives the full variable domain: DTGVSQNPRHKITKRGQNVTFRCDPISEHNRLYWYRQTLGQGPEFLTYFQNEAQLEKSRLLSDRFSAERPKGSFSTLEIQRTEQGDSAMYLCASSFHGQALTYEQYFGPGTRLTVT.

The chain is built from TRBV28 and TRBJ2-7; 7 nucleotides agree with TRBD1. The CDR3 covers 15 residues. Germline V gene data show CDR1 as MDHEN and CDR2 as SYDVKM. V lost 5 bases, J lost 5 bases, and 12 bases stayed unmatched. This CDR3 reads CASSPDLGQSHEQYF. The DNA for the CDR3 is TGTGCCAGCAGTCCCGACTTGGGACAGTCCCACGAGCAGTACTTC.

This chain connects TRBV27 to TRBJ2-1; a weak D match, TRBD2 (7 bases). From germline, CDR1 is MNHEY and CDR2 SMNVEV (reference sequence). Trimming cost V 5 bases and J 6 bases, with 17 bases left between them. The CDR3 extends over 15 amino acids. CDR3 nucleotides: TGTGCCAGCAGTCGACTAGGACTAGGGGGCAATGAGCAGTTCTTC. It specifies CASSRLGLGGNEQFF.